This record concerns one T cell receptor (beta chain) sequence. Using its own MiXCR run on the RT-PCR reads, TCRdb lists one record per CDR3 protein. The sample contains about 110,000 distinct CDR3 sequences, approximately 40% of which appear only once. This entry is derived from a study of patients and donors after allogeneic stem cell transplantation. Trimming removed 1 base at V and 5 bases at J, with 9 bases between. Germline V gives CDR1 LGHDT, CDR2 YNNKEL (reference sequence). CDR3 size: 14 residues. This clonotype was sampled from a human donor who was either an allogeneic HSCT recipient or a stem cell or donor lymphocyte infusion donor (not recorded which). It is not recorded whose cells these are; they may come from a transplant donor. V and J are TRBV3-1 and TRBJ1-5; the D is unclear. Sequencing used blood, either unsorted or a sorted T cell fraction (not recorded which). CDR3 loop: CASSQGSSYQPQHF. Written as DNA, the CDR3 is TGTGCCAGCAGCCAAGGGTCCAGCTATCAGCCCCAGCATTTT. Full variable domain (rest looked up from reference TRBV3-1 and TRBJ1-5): DTAVSQTPKYLVTQMGNDKSIKCEQNLGHDTMYWYKQDSKKFLKIMFSYNNKELIINETVPNRFSPKSPDKAHLNLHINSLELGDSAVYFCASSQGSSYQPQHFGDGTRLSIL.